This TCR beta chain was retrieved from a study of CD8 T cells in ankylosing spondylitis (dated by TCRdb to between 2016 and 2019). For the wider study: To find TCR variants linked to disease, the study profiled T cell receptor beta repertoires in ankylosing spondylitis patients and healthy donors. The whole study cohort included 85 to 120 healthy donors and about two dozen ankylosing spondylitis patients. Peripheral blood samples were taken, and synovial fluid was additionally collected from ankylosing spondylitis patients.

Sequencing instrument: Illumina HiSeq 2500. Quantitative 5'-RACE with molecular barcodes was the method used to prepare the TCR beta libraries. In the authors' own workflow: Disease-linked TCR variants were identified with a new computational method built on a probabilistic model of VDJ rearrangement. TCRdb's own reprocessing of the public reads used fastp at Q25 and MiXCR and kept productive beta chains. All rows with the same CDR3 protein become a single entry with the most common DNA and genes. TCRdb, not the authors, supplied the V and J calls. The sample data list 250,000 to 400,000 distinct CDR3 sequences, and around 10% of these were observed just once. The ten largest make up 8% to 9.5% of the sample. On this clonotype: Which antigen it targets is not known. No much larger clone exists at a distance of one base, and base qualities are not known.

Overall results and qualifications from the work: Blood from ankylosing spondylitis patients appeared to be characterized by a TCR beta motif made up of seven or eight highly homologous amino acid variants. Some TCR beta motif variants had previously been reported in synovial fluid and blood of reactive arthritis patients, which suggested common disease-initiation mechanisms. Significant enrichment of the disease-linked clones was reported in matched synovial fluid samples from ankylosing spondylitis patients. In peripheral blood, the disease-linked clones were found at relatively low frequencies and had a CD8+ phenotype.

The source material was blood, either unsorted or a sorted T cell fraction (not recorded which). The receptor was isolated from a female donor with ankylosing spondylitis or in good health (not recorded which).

The DNA is as follows: TGTGCCTGGGCCCGGCGTCTCCAAGAGACCCAGTACTTC. It translates as CAWARRLQETQYF. The rearrangement combines TRBV30 with TRBJ2-5, with an unclear D gene assignment. Trimming costs V 5 bases and J 1 base, and their ends lie 11 bases apart. The CDR3 sequence holds 13 residues, the cysteine and phenylalanine included. This entry keeps only the CDR3 DNA: 39 bases, framed from base 1. From the germline V gene (reference sequence), CDR1 is GTSNPN and CDR2 is SVGIG.